This T cell receptor (beta chain) originates from a study of blood T cells in healthy people across ages. Germline values: CDR1 MNHEY, CDR2 SMNVEV (reference sequence). The CDR3 spans 14 residues. The J segment lost 5 bases and the V segment lost 4 bases, leaving 7 bases of the junction unmatched. This clonotype was seen a handful of times. PCR was performed a second time for about 6 to 11 cycles using a sample-barcoded 5' primer and a J-beta primer mix. TCRdb itself ran the 5' RACE reads through MiXCR, one entry per CDR3 protein. The table records around 800,000 distinct CDR3 sequences, about a quarter of them present only once. The same data also contributed to another study, on T cells of mothers and their children.

The sample comprised blood. The receptor comes from a boy younger than 18 in good health. The rearrangement joins TRBV27 to TRBJ2-5; 7 bases are shared with TRBD1. CDR3: CASSWNRGSETQYF. CDR3 nucleotide sequence: TGTGCCAGCAGTTGGAACAGGGGTTCTGAGACCCAGTACTTC.